The 2 T cell receptor beta chains below come from one sample, sequenced in a study of Ad26.COV2.S vaccination and SARS-CoV-2 variants. As to treatment: around 19 received Ad26.COV2.S at low or high dose, single or two shots; five or six received placebo; per-sample allocation not given. All samples were drawn on day 63, counting from the first vaccine or placebo injection. Some clones are missing from TCRdb's copy, which holds only in-frame ones; the method was immunoSEQ multiplex PCR. The profile shows fewer than 400,000 clones, around 90% of them singletons. The sample consisted of peripheral blood, taken in a trial of Ad26.COV2.S vaccine versus placebo. The receptors shown here come from a person aged 18-65 years who received the Ad26.COV2.S COVID-19 vaccine or a placebo.

The chain has TRBV14 and TRBJ2-1; TRBD2 matches 8 bases. Per germline, CDR1 SGHDN and CDR2 FVKESK. The CDR3 covers 17 residues. V lost 4 bases and J lost 7; bases outside the gene matches: 15. Written as DNA, the CDR3 is TGTGCCAGCAGCCGGACTACTAGCGGCCACGAGTGGAATGAGCAGTTCTTC. This sequence encodes CASSRTTSGHEWNEQFF.

V and J are TRBV10-3 and TRBJ1-5, with 7 bases matching TRBD1. V dropped 0 bases and J dropped 7; count of bases not matched to a gene: 9. Per the germline V gene, CDR1 is ENHRY and CDR2 is SYGVKD. The CDR3 totals 16 residues. The CDR3 nucleotides are TGTGCCATCAGTGAGTCGACAGGGCGCGTGGGACAGCCCCAGCATTTT. It codes for CAISESTGRVGQPQHF.